The 20 T cell receptor beta chains in this list originate from one sample, sequenced in a study of PD-L1 blockade in urothelial cancer. Time point given: peripheral blood 6 weeks after treatment start. This table comes from immunoSEQ multiplex PCR, and its TCRdb copy is limited to in-frame clones, with some not included. Among about 120,000 clones, roughly 86% were seen once, and the ten largest hold 2.4%. The sequencing here drew on PBMCs, taken around atezolizumab (anti-PD-L1) treatment. These receptors were collected from a man between 50 and 59 years old with urothelial cancer.

This clone was counted between two and nine times. The V gene is TRBV18, the J gene TRBJ1-1; no clear D gene. This CDR3 contains 13 residues. Germline V gives CDR1 KGHSH, CDR2 LQKENI. Trimming shortened V by 5 bases and J by 0 bases, and 7 bases separated the two germline ends. CDR3 bases: TGTGCCAGCTCAGGCACCATGAACACTGAAGCTTTCTTT. Translation gives CASSGTMNTEAFF. The variable domain in full, completed from reference TRBV18 and TRBJ1-1, reads NAGVMQNPRHLVRRRGQEARLRCSPMKGHSHVYWYRQLPEEGLKFMVYLQKENIIDESGMPKERFSAEFPKEGPSILRIQQVVRGDSAAYFCASSGTMNTEAFFGQGTRLTVV.

The chain employs TRBV30 and TRBJ1-5, with D unclear. In germline, CDR1 is GTSNPN, CDR2 SVGIG (reference sequence). The V and J ends lost 4 bases and 4 bases respectively, with 8 bases between them. The CDR3 totals 12 residues. CDR3 DNA: TGTGCCTGGAAAAGCGGGAATCAGCCCCAGCATTTT. Encoded protein: CAWKSGNQPQHF.

This sequence joins TRBV6-5 and TRBJ2-1, with unresolved D. The germline V gene encodes CDR1 MNHEY and CDR2 SVGAGI. Trimming cost V 7 bases and J 6 bases, with 7 bases left between them. The CDR3 has 11 amino acids. The CDR3 here is CASTDFNEQFF. The CDR3 nucleotides are TGTGCCAGCACCGACTTCAATGAGCAGTTCTTC.

J is TRBJ2-3 and V is TRBV19; 8 nucleotides match TRBD2. J lost 6 bases, V lost 5 bases, and 7 bases had no gene match. Germline V lookup: CDR1 LNHDA, CDR2 SQIVND (reference sequence). CDR3 size: 14 residues. This chain's CDR3 is CASSWLAGSDTQYF. The CDR3 coding sequence is TGTGCCAGTAGTTGGTTAGCGGGATCGGATACGCAGTATTTT.

This sequence joins TRBV5-4 and TRBJ2-7; tentatively, D is TRBD1 (6 bases). The CDR3 extends over 14 amino acids. The germline V and J ends were trimmed by 1 base and 6 bases, with 14 bases remaining between them. Germline CDR1 SGHNT, CDR2 YYREEE (reference sequence). The chain's CDR3 is CASSLRAGAGEQYF. The CDR3 region has the DNA TGTGCCAGCAGCTTGCGGGCAGGGGCGGGCGAGCAGTACTTC.

V and J are TRBV5-1 and TRBJ2-7; D is ambiguous. The CDR3 runs 13 residues. Trimming took 0 bases from V and 2 from J, leaving 6 bases between them. Per the germline V gene, CDR1 is SGHRS and CDR2 is YFSETQ. As DNA, the CDR3 is TGCGCCAGCAGCTTGGACGGAGCCTACGAGCAGTACTTC. The encoded protein is CASSLDGAYEQYF.

This clone has a handful of counts. CDR3 region: CASSLPGETFEQYF. DNA of the CDR3: TGTGCCAGCTCACTTCCGGGGGAGACCTTCGAGCAGTACTTC. The J gene is TRBJ2-7, the V gene TRBV18, with a possible D match to TRBD2 (6 bases). The CDR3 extends over 14 amino acids. The V and J ends lost 4 bases and 6 bases respectively, with 16 bases between them. Germline V gene lookup returns CDR1 KGHSH and CDR2 LQKENI.

The rearrangement uses TRBV6-1 and TRBJ2-5, with D possibly being TRBD2 (6 bases). The germline V gene has CDR1 MNHNS and CDR2 SASEGT. This CDR3 has 12 residues. V dropped 6 bases and J dropped 7 bases, with 12 bases sitting between them. The DNA of the CDR3 is TGTGCCAGCAGGGAGGGGACGGCGACCCAGTACTTC. This translates into CASREGTATQYF.

V and J are TRBV30 and TRBJ1-3, with 7 bases fitting TRBD1. J lost 0 bases, V lost 5 bases, and 7 bases had no gene match. The germline V gene encodes CDR1 GTSNPN and CDR2 SVGIG (reference sequence). There are 15 residues in the CDR3. Here the CDR3 DNA reads TGTGCCTGGGCCCAGGGGGACCACTCTGGAAACACCATATATTTT. The encoded protein is CAWAQGDHSGNTIYF.

The chain joins TRBV10-2 to TRBJ2-1, with 16 positions matching TRBD2. This CDR3 spans 17 amino acids. CDR1 and CDR2 from the germline V gene are WSHSY and SAAADI. Trimming removed 6 bases from V and 2 bases from J; junction bases left unmatched: 4. The CDR3 DNA reads as TGCGCCAGCAGAGAAGGGACTAGCGGGAGGGCCTACAATGAGCAGTTCTTC. Residues: CASREGTSGRAYNEQFF.

This chain joins TRBV6-6 and TRBJ2-5; D possibly corresponds to TRBD2 (6 bases). Germline V gives CDR1 MNHNY, CDR2 SVGAGI (reference sequence). This CDR3 region has 14 residues. Between the trimmed V and J ends, which lost 8 bases and 2 bases, there was a span of 15 bases. This chain's CDR3 is CASSGRGSQETQYF. CDR3 sequence (DNA): TGTGCCAGCTCCGGACGGGGGAGTCAAGAGACCCAGTACTTC.

This chain uses TRBV28 with TRBJ1-1; D not resolved. Looked up from germline, CDR1 is MDHEN and CDR2 is SYDVKM. V lost 7 bases to trimming and J lost 4 bases, with 16 bases between them. The CDR3 contains 14 residues. The CDR3 protein is CASTLLEVGTEAFF. CDR3 nucleotide sequence: TGTGCCAGCACCCTTTTAGAAGTCGGCACTGAAGCTTTCTTT.

The rearrangement joins TRBV5-4 to TRBJ2-4, with D tentatively TRBD1 (6 bases). Trimming left V 1 base short and J 7 bases short, with 12 bases between. Germline V gene lookup returns CDR1 SGHNT and CDR2 YYREEE (reference sequence). The CDR3 is 14 residues long. The CDR3 reads CASSLNRAVNIQYF. DNA of the CDR3: TGTGCCAGCAGCTTGAACAGGGCGGTCAACATTCAGTACTTC.

This clone was detected only once. This rearrangement joins TRBV5-1 to TRBJ1-5; the match to TRBD1 covers 12 bases. V trimming: 4 bases; J trimming: 6 bases; junction bases outside the gene matches: 5. The CDR3 sequence is 15 residues long. Germline V gives CDR1 SGHRS, CDR2 YFSETQ. In DNA, the CDR3 is TGCGCCAGCAGCCTTGGGACAGGGGGCCTTCAGCCCCAGCATTTT. It translates to CASSLGTGGLQPQHF.

The chain couples TRBV6-5 to TRBJ1-1; TRBD1 might be the D (6 bases). V was cut by 8 bases and J by 6 bases, with 22 bases left in between. The CDR3 covers 15 residues. From germline, CDR1 is MNHEY and CDR2 SVGAGI. In DNA form, the CDR3 reads TGTGCCAGCCGGAAAGCACAAGGGGGATTGTCTGAAGCTTTCTTT. This gives the protein CASRKAQGGLSEAFF.

This clone has just one count. J is TRBJ1-1 and V is TRBV6-5; tentatively, D is TRBD1 (6 bases). Between the trimmed V and J ends, which lost 6 bases and 3 bases, there was a span of 14 bases. Germline CDR1 MNHEY, CDR2 SVGAGI. The CDR3 extends over 14 amino acids. The CDR3 sequence is CASSQQGLDTEAFF. CDR3 DNA: TGTGCCAGCAGCCAACAGGGACTAGACACTGAAGCTTTCTTT.

The chain is built from TRBV7-2 and TRBJ2-7; D perhaps matches TRBD2 (5 bases). V shed 1 base and J shed 3 bases, with 13 bases lying between them. Looked up from germline, CDR1 is SGHTA and CDR2 is FQGNSA. CDR3 length: 15 residues. The CDR3 region is CASSLGRRRDYEQYF. DNA of the CDR3: TGTGCCAGCAGCTTAGGCCGGAGACGGGACTACGAGCAGTACTTC.

This chain joins TRBV27 and TRBJ2-7; D not certain. The CDR3 consists of 14 residues. The germline CDR1 and CDR2 sequences are MNHEY and SMNVEV (reference sequence). Trimming cost V 2 bases and J 3 bases, with 11 bases left between them. DNA for the CDR3: TGTGCCAGCAGTTTAAGGTTGGGCAACTACGAGCAGTACTTC. The encoded protein is CASSLRLGNYEQYF.

This clone was detected once. The CDR3 loop is CASSFGQARATEAFF. CDR3 DNA sequence: TGCGCCAGCAGCTTCGGACAGGCCCGCGCCACTGAAGCTTTCTTT. The rearrangement links TRBV5-1 to TRBJ1-1; 7 nucleotides line up with TRBD1. Germline loops: CDR1 SGHRS, CDR2 YFSETQ. The CDR3 is made up of 15 amino acids. The V and J ends lost 2 bases and 4 bases, in that order; junction bases with no gene match: 8.

This rearrangement joins TRBV5-6 to TRBJ1-3, with no clear D. CDR1 is SGHDT and CDR2 is YYEEEE in the germline V gene. This CDR3 contains 15 residues. Trimming cost V 4 bases and J 7 bases, with 18 bases left between them. CDR3 nucleotides: TGTGCCAGCAGCCCCCTGGGGAGGCCCCCGAACACCATATATTTT. Encoded protein: CASSPLGRPPNTIYF.